Presented here are 3 T cell receptor beta chains from one specimen sequenced in a study of blood T cell repertoires in COVID-19. TCRdb's copy holds only in-frame clones and misses some; the assay was immunoSEQ multiplex PCR. Here the sample spans 100,000 to 150,000 clones, more than 70% being singletons. Sequences were obtained from peripheral blood. Source of these receptors: a man in his sixties with acute or convalescent COVID-19.

This clone was recorded a few times. J is TRBJ2-7 and V is TRBV6-5; perhaps TRBD2 as D (5 bases). The V gene's germline CDR1 is MNHEY and CDR2 SVGAGI. The CDR3 spans 14 residues. The V gene lost 6 bases and the J gene lost 4 bases, with 16 bases spanning the gap. For the CDR3, the DNA is TGTGCCAGCAGGAAGGACCGGGAAGCTTACGAGCAGTACTTC. Translation: CASRKDREAYEQYF.

The V and J genes are TRBV5-4 and TRBJ2-3; D unresolved. Trimming pared 1 base from V and 6 bases from J, leaving 6 bases between. CDR3 length equals 12 residues. Germline CDR1 SGHNT, CDR2 YYREEE (reference sequence). The CDR3 is CASSLNRDTQYF. The CDR3 bases are TGTGCCAGCAGCTTGAACCGGGATACGCAGTATTTT.

This clone was seen once. The chain carries TRBV10-3 and TRBJ2-3; TRBD2 aligns across 9 bases. The CDR3 consists of 14 residues. CDR1 ENHRY and CDR2 SYGVKD come from the germline V gene. The junction had 5 bases not matched to a gene; V was cut back by 6 bases and J by 4 bases. In DNA, the CDR3 is TGTGCCATCAGAGCGGGGGGCGACGCAGATACGCAGTATTTT. Translation: CAIRAGGDADTQYF.